Listed here are 7 T cell receptor beta chains from one sample, sequenced in a study of blood T cell repertoires in COVID-19. The table came from immunoSEQ multiplex PCR; TCRdb's copy has only in-frame clones and leaves some out. The profile shows 350,000 or so clones, approximately 89% of them singletons. Sequences were obtained from peripheral blood. All receptors derive from a woman under 40 with COVID-19, enrolled during active disease.

The chain links TRBV9 to TRBJ2-7, with 7 bases that match TRBD2. J was trimmed by 6 bases and V by 3 bases; bases with no gene match: 15. Germline V gene data show CDR1 as SGDLS and CDR2 as YYNGEE. This CDR3 region has 16 residues. CDR3 sequence reads: CASSEGLSRETSEQYF. Written as DNA, the CDR3 is TGTGCCAGCAGCGAGGGACTCTCGCGGGAGACGTCCGAGCAGTACTTC.

This chain's CDR3 is CASSVGLASEQYF. The CDR3 bases are TGTGCCAGCAGCGTAGGACTAGCGAGCGAGCAGTACTTC. The rearrangement joins TRBV9 to TRBJ2-7; 8 bases match TRBD2. Looked up from germline, CDR1 is SGDLS and CDR2 is YYNGEE. The CDR3 covers 13 residues. The ends lost 0 bases at V and 6 bases at J; junction bases unmatched: 2.

The chain couples TRBV18 to TRBJ1-3; the D gene is possibly TRBD1 (5 bases). This CDR3 has 16 residues. Trimming took 2 bases from V and 2 from J, leaving 13 bases between them. Looked up from germline, CDR1 is KGHSH and CDR2 is LQKENI. CDR3 sequence (DNA): TGTGCCAGCTCACCAAAGGAGGGACGTACTGGAAACACCATATATTTT. Protein sequence: CASSPKEGRTGNTIYF. The full variable domain, rest sourced from reference TRBV18 and TRBJ1-3, is NAGVMQNPRHLVRRRGQEARLRCSPMKGHSHVYWYRQLPEEGLKFMVYLQKENIIDESGMPKERFSAEFPKEGPSILRIQQVVRGDSAAYFCASSPKEGRTGNTIYFGEGSWLTVV.

In regard to this clone: Distinct nucleotide sequences in the sample also encode this CDR3. V usage is TRBV9 and J usage is TRBJ2-3, with 7 bases fitting TRBD2. Trimming cost V 4 bases and J 0 bases; bases outside gene matches: 2. The CDR3 loop spans 14 amino acids. The germline gives CDR1 SGDLS, CDR2 YYNGEE. Written as DNA, the CDR3 is TGTGCCAGCAGCCCTAGCGGAAGCACAGATACGCAGTATTTT. Its translation: CASSPSGSTDTQYF.

At least ten counts were recorded for this clone. The rearrangement joins TRBV11-2 to TRBJ1-5; no definite D call. The V end was cut by 2 bases, the J end by 5 bases, with 7 bases between. CDR1 is SGHAT and CDR2 is FQNNGV in the germline V gene. The CDR3 covers 13 residues. Written as DNA, the CDR3 is TGTGCCAGCAGCTTAAGAGGCGATCAGCCCCAGCATTTT. Protein sequence: CASSLRGDQPQHF.

The table lists this clone with a count of one. CDR3 DNA sequence: TGTGCCAGCAGTTTATTCAGCAGGCCTTCGAGCAATCAGCCCCAGCATTTT. This gives the protein CASSLFSRPSSNQPQHF. The chain links TRBV28 to TRBJ1-5; D ambiguous. Trimming took 1 base from V and 1 from J, leaving 14 bases between them. The CDR3 contains 17 residues. In germline, CDR1 is MDHEN, CDR2 SYDVKM.

The CDR3 DNA follows: TGCGCCAGCAGTGAGGGCAGGGATCTAGCAGATACGCAGTATTTT. Translation gives CASSEGRDLADTQYF. This chain uses TRBV10-2 with TRBJ2-3, with a possible D match to TRBD1 (5 bases). The V gene lost 2 bases and the J gene lost 4 bases, with 13 bases spanning the gap. The CDR3 totals 15 residues. Germline CDR1 reads WSHSY; CDR2 reads SAAADI.